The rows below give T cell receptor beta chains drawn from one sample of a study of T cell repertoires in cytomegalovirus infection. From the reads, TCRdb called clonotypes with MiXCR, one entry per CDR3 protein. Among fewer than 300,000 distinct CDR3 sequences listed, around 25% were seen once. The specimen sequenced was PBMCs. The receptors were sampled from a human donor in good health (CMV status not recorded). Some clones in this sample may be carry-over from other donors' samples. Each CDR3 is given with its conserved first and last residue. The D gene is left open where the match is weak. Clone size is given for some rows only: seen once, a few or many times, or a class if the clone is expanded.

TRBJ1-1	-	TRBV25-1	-	CASRGAGGNTEAFF	TGTGCCAGCAGGGGGGCCGGGGGGAACACTGAAGCTTTCTTT
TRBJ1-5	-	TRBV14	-	CASSQGTDNQPQHF	TGTGCCAGCAGCCAAGGGACCGATAATCAGCCCCAGCATTTT
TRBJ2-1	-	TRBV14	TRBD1	CASSRTGINEQFF	TGTGCCAGCAGTCGGACAGGGATAAATGAGCAGTTCTTC
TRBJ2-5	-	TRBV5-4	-	CASSLFGASGETQYF	TGTGCCAGCAGCTTGTTCGGGGCTTCGGGGGAGACCCAGTACTTC
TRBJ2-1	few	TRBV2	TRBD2	CASNGGFNEQFF	TGTGCCAGCAACGGGGGGTTCAATGAGCAGTTCTTC
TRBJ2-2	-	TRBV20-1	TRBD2	CSALSGRAISGELFF	TGCAGTGCACTTAGCGGGAGGGCCATCTCCGGGGAGCTGTTTTTT
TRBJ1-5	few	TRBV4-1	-	CASSQDRVPQPQHF	TGCGCCAGCAGCCAAGACAGGGTGCCTCAGCCCCAGCATTTT
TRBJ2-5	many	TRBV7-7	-	CASSSAGGQETQYF	TGTGCCAGCAGCTCCGCCGGAGGCCAAGAGACCCAGTACTTC
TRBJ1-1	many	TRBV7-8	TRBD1	CASSQGQLGGNTEAFF	TGTGCCAGCAGCCAGGGACAGCTCGGGGGGAACACTGAAGCTTTCTTT
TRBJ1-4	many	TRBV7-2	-	CASSPPSGPRGEKLFF	TGTGCCAGCAGCCCCCCCTCCGGCCCGAGGGGTGAAAAACTGTTTTTT
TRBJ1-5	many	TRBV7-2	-	CASSLVAGHGNQPQHF	TGTGCCAGCAGCTTAGTAGCCGGACATGGAAATCAGCCCCAGCATTTT
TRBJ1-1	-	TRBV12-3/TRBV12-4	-	CASSSIHTEAFF	TGTGCCAGCAGTTCGATTCACACTGAAGCTTTCTTT
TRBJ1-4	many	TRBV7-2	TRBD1	CASSSTGGGDEKLFF	TGTGCCAGCAGCTCCACAGGGGGCGGTGATGAAAAACTGTTTTTT
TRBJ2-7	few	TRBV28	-	CASSHEGRSYEQYF	TGTGCCAGCAGCCACGAGGGAAGGTCCTACGAGCAGTACTTC
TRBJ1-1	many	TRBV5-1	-	CASSFEMNTEAFF	TGCGCCAGCAGCTTTGAGATGAACACTGAAGCTTTCTTT
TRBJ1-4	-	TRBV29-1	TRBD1	CSVDRGQGEKLFF	TGCAGCGTAGACAGGGGGCAAGGAGAAAAACTGTTTTTT
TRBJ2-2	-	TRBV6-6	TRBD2	CASSPTSRANTGELFF	TGTGCCAGCAGTCCGACTAGCAGGGCGAACACCGGGGAGCTGTTTTTT
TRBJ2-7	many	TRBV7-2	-	CASSRQGVEQYF	TGTGCCAGCAGTCGGCAGGGCGTCGAGCAGTACTTC
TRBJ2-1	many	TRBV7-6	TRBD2	CASSLSRGLAGANEQFF	TGTGCCAGCAGCCTGAGTCGGGGTTTAGCGGGAGCAAATGAGCAGTTCTTC
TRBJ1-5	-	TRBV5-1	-	CASSLTGNPNQPQHF	TGCGCCAGCAGCTTGACAGGGAACCCCAATCAGCCCCAGCATTTT
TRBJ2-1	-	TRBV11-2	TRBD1	CASSRDRVVIEQFF	TGTGCCAGCAGCCGGGACAGGGTCGTGATTGAGCAGTTCTTC
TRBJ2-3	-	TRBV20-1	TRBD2	CSAAGGHEDTQYF	TGCAGTGCTGCGGGGGGGCATGAAGATACGCAGTATTTT
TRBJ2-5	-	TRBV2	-	CASSRGLEETQYF	TGTGCCAGCAGTAGAGGACTGGAAGAGACCCAGTACTTC
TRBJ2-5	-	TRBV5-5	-	CASSFRLNYQETQYF	TGTGCCAGCAGCTTTCGACTTAATTACCAAGAGACCCAGTACTTC
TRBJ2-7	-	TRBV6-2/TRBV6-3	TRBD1	CASSPRDRGIPYEQYF	TGTGCCAGCAGTCCCCGGGACAGGGGCATTCCCTACGAGCAGTACTTC
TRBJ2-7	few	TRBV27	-	CASKTLGLPYEQYF	TGTGCCAGCAAGACCCTGGGACTTCCCTACGAGCAGTACTTC
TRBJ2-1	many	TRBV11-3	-	CASSLDRASTNEQFF	TGTGCCAGCAGCTTAGATCGGGCTAGCACCAATGAGCAGTTCTTC
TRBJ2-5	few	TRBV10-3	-	CAISRQIQETQYF	TGTGCCATCAGCCGACAGATACAAGAGACCCAGTACTTC
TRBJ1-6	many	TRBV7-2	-	CASSFSPNSPLHF	TGTGCCAGCAGCTTCAGTCCGAATTCACCCCTCCACTTT
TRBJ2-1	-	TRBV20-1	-	CSAVEGLGFSEQFF	TGCAGTGCTGTAGAAGGCCTCGGATTCAGTGAGCAGTTCTTC